Presented here are 25 T cell receptor beta chains from one specimen sequenced in a study of cytomegalovirus exposure and HLA in healthy donors. A multiplex PCR was run with 60 Vbeta primers and 13 Jbeta primers. Clones were sequenced by immunoSEQ multiplex PCR, and TCRdb holds only the in-frame ones, with some missing. The table has under 130,000 clones, about 70% seen once. The sample consisted of PBMCs. These receptors were collected from a man aged 45-60 years in good health and CMV-seropositive.

Worth noting for this clone: A junction end diverges from the germline sequence, so it may reflect a read error. The CDR3: CASTPFRSGRDYNEQYF. CDR3 coding DNA: TGCGCCAGCACTCCATTCCGATCGGGCAGGGACTATAACGAGCAGTATTTC. V usage is TRBV23-1 and J usage is TRBJ2-7; the match to TRBD2 covers 7 bases. TRBV23-1 is placed among ORFs of uncertain function. The CDR3 covers 17 residues.

This sequence joins TRBV5-6 and TRBJ2-1; 8 bases match TRBD2. Germline-derived CDR1 and CDR2 are SGHDT and YYEEEE. The V gene end was trimmed by 0 bases and the J gene end by 8 bases; junction bases not matched to a gene: 13. CDR3 size: 17 residues. DNA of the CDR3: TGTGCCAGCAGCTTGGCCCTCCTAGCGGCGGGGGGTCATGAGCAGTTCTTC. Translating it yields CASSLALLAAGGHEQFF.

The V and J genes are TRBV19 and TRBJ1-1; D possibly corresponds to TRBD1 (5 bases). Germline CDR1 LNHDA, CDR2 SQIVND (reference sequence). Trimming left V 7 bases short and J 7 bases short, with 7 bases between. The CDR3 is 10 residues long. The CDR3 sequence: CASTGIEAFF. The DNA of the CDR3 is TGTGCCAGTACAGGGATTGAAGCTTTCTTT.

V is TRBV2 and J is TRBJ2-2; maybe TRBD1 (5 bases). Trimming pared 3 bases from V and 4 bases from J, leaving 9 bases between. The germline V gene encodes CDR1 SNHLY and CDR2 FYNNEI. The CDR3 sequence is 14 residues long. DNA of the CDR3: TGTGCCAGCAGTGACAGGGTGGTCACCGGGGAGCTGTTTTTT. This codes for CASSDRVVTGELFF.

This clone showed up just once. The chain combines TRBV5-1 with TRBJ1-2; 8 bases align to TRBD1. The germline gives CDR1 SGHRS, CDR2 YFSETQ. CDR3 size: 15 residues. V lost 4 bases and J lost 8; bases outside the gene matches: 13. The CDR3 sequence: CASSPRTSGGSGYTF. The CDR3 nucleotides are TGCGCCAGCAGCCCACGAACCTCAGGGGGCTCCGGCTACACCTTC.

The genes are TRBV4-2 and TRBJ2-4; D may be TRBD1 (6 bases). The germline CDR1 and CDR2 sequences are LGHNA and YNFKEQ. This CDR3 spans 18 amino acids. Trimming stripped 0 bases from V and 3 bases from J, with 18 bases between. The CDR3 bases are TGTGCCAGCAGCCAAGATTTAATTAGCCAACAGGGCAAAAACATTCAGTACTTC. It is translated as CASSQDLISQQGKNIQYF.

V usage is TRBV7-3 and J usage is TRBJ2-1; 9 bases align to TRBD2. CDR1 is SGHTA and CDR2 is FQGTGA in the germline V gene. This CDR3 is 16 amino acids long. V dropped 1 base and J dropped 4; count of bases not matched to a gene: 5. CDR3 region: CASSLIPSGAYNEQFF. The DNA of the CDR3 is TGTGCCAGCAGCTTAATTCCTAGCGGGGCATACAATGAGCAGTTCTTC.

The chain joins TRBV6-6 to TRBJ2-7, with unresolved D. Looked up from germline, CDR1 is MNHNY and CDR2 is SVGAGI (reference sequence). V gave up 5 bases and J gave up 1 base, with 9 bases separating them. The CDR3 loop spans 13 amino acids. CDR3 protein: CASSTSRSYEQYF. In nucleotides, the CDR3 is TGTGCCAGCAGTACCTCCCGGTCCTACGAGCAGTACTTC.

The chain links TRBV7-9 to TRBJ2-1; 10 bases match TRBD2. The CDR3 is 18 residues long. The V gene end was trimmed by 4 bases and the J gene end by 9 bases; junction bases not matched to a gene: 18. Germline lookup yields CDR1 SEHNR and CDR2 FQNEAQ (reference sequence). CDR3 in amino acids: CASSSILTSGRAFGEQFF. CDR3 coding DNA: TGTGCCAGCAGCTCGATCCTGACGAGCGGGAGGGCCTTTGGTGAGCAGTTCTTC.

The chain couples TRBV19 to TRBJ1-2; 7 bases map to TRBD1. V trimming: 3 bases; J trimming: 1 base; junction bases outside the gene matches: 5. In germline, CDR1 is LNHDA, CDR2 SQIVND (reference sequence). CDR3 length: 15 residues. CDR3 protein: CASSMWAGGNYGYTF. The CDR3 nucleotides are TGTGCCAGTAGTATGTGGGCAGGGGGTAACTATGGCTACACCTTC.

This clone appeared once. The chain employs TRBV30 and TRBJ2-1; TRBD1 agrees at 9 bases. CDR1 is GTSNPN, CDR2 SVGIG, per germline (reference sequence). The CDR3 runs 16 residues. V was clipped by 2 bases and J by 4 bases; unmatched bases: 9. The CDR3 DNA reads as TGTGCCTGGAGTTTGACCGGGACAGGGCGTTACAATGAGCAGTTCTTC. It translates to CAWSLTGTGRYNEQFF.

This sequence joins TRBV7-2 and TRBJ2-5; 12 bases line up with TRBD2. The CDR3 loop spans 16 amino acids. In germline, CDR1 is SGHTA, CDR2 FQGNSA. With V trimmed by 2 bases and J by 3 bases, 4 bases remained unmatched. CDR3 region: CASSLLLAGGEETQYF. The CDR3 DNA is TGTGCCAGCAGCTTATTGCTAGCGGGGGGGGAAGAGACCCAGTACTTC.

This clone has a handful of counts. The V and J genes are TRBV11-3 and TRBJ2-5, with 7 nucleotides matching TRBD1. V was clipped by 5 bases and J by 0 bases; unmatched bases: 6. CDR1 and CDR2 (germline): SGHNT, YENEEA. The CDR3 length is 15 residues. CDR3 sequence: CASSRGGQDQETQYF. CDR3 in DNA: TGTGCCAGCAGCCGCGGAGGACAGGACCAAGAGACCCAGTACTTC.

This clone turned up a few times. This chain joins TRBV4-2 and TRBJ1-6, with D maybe TRBD1 (5 bases). The V gene's germline CDR1 is LGHNA and CDR2 YNFKEQ. Trimming cost V 1 base and J 3 bases, with 16 bases left between them. This CDR3 spans 18 amino acids. The CDR3 loop reads CASSQVFRGKGYNSPLHF. As DNA, the CDR3 is TGTGCCAGCAGCCAAGTATTTCGGGGGAAGGGCTATAATTCACCCCTCCACTTT.

V and J are TRBV29-1 and TRBJ2-7; a weak D match, TRBD1 (6 bases). Trimming took off 5 bases at V and 0 bases at J, with 17 bases between the two ends. Germline CDR1 is SQVTM and CDR2 is ANQGSEA. This CDR3 region has 15 residues. CDR3 nucleotides: TGCAGCGTTAAAGGGTCGTTCAGGGGCTCCTACGAGCAGTACTTC. Protein sequence: CSVKGSFRGSYEQYF.

The chain uses TRBV27 and TRBJ1-5; 7 bases match TRBD1. The CDR3 is made up of 15 amino acids. Germline loops: CDR1 MNHEY, CDR2 SMNVEV (reference sequence). The V gene end was trimmed by 5 bases and the J gene end by 3 bases; junction bases not matched to a gene: 7. Here the CDR3 reads CASSPGTEPNQPQHF. In DNA, the CDR3 is TGTGCCAGCAGTCCCGGGACAGAACCCAATCAGCCCCAGCATTTT.

This clone was observed a few times. This rearrangement joins TRBV5-4 to TRBJ2-3; 14 bases fit TRBD2. The CDR3 runs 16 residues. With V trimmed by 3 bases and J by 2 bases, 2 bases remained unmatched. CDR1 and CDR2 from the germline V gene are SGHNT and YYREEE (reference sequence). The CDR3 spells CASSWGLAGVTDTQYF. In nucleotides, the CDR3 is TGTGCCAGCAGCTGGGGACTAGCGGGGGTCACAGATACGCAGTATTTT. The whole variable domain, remainder taken from reference TRBV5-4 and TRBJ2-3, is ETGVTQSPTHLIKTRGQQVTLRCSSQSGHNTVSWYQQALGQGPQFIFQYYREEENGRGNFPPRFSGLQFPNYSSELNVNALELDDSALYLCASSWGLAGVTDTQYFGPGTRLTVL.

The chain combines TRBV29-1 with TRBJ2-7, with TRBD2 as a possible D gene (5 bases). Trimming shortened V by 4 bases and J by 2 bases, and 12 bases separated the two germline ends. The CDR3 has 13 amino acids. Per germline, CDR1 SQVTM and CDR2 ANQGSEA. The CDR3 reads CSVAGGGPYEQYF. CDR3 DNA sequence: TGCAGCGTTGCCGGAGGAGGTCCCTACGAGCAGTACTTC.

The rearrangement uses TRBV5-1 and TRBJ2-2; D may be TRBD2 (5 bases). The CDR3 contains 15 residues. V dropped 1 base and J dropped 4 bases, with 11 bases sitting between them. The germline CDR1 and CDR2 sequences are SGHRS and YFSETQ. The CDR3 reads CASSLSGYPTGELFF. DNA of the CDR3: TGCGCCAGCAGCTTGAGCGGTTACCCCACCGGGGAGCTGTTTTTT.

This clone was picked up one time. The chain combines TRBV5-1 with TRBJ2-2; TRBD1 agrees at 7 bases. The CDR3 is made up of 15 amino acids. The J segment lost 6 bases and the V segment lost 2 bases, leaving 7 bases of the junction unmatched. Germline CDR1 and CDR2: SGHRS and YFSETQ. CDR3 coding DNA: TGCGCCAGCAGCTTAGGACAGGCTATACCCGGGGAGCTGTTTTTT. Translating it yields CASSLGQAIPGELFF.

This chain connects TRBV10-3 to TRBJ2-7; TRBD1 matches at 9 bases. V was clipped by 4 bases and J by 6 bases; unmatched bases: 7. The CDR3 contains 14 residues. Looked up from germline, CDR1 is ENHRY and CDR2 is SYGVKD. The CDR3 protein is CAISGGTGTSEQYF. CDR3 coding DNA: TGTGCCATCAGTGGAGGGACAGGGACCTCCGAGCAGTACTTC.

This chain connects TRBV2 to TRBJ1-4; D gene uncertain. The CDR3 extends over 12 amino acids. V was clipped by 4 bases and J by 8 bases, with 8 bases between them. Germline V gene lookup returns CDR1 SNHLY and CDR2 FYNNEI. This CDR3 reads CASSASGEKLFF. Here the CDR3 DNA reads TGTGCCAGCAGTGCTAGCGGCGAAAAACTGTTTTTT.

The genes are TRBV27 and TRBJ2-2, with TRBD1 identical over 8 bases. The CDR3 spans 15 residues. CDR1 is MNHEY and CDR2 is SMNVEV in the germline V gene (reference sequence). Trimming cost V 8 bases and J 4 bases; bases outside gene matches: 9. The chain's CDR3 is CASGVRTGFTGELFF. The CDR3 DNA follows: TGTGCCAGCGGGGTGAGGACAGGGTTCACCGGGGAGCTGTTTTTT.

The V and J genes are TRBV5-6 and TRBJ2-1, with TRBD1 as a possible D gene (6 bases). The ends were cut back, 4 bases at V and 2 bases at J, with 13 bases in the middle. This CDR3 spans 15 amino acids. Germline V gene lookup returns CDR1 SGHDT and CDR2 YYEEEE. CDR3 in amino acids: CASSQGNRPYNEQFF. The CDR3 bases are TGTGCCAGCAGCCAGGGGAATAGGCCCTACAATGAGCAGTTCTTC.

The V gene is TRBV5-5, the J gene TRBJ2-7, with D perhaps matching TRBD1 (6 bases). The CDR3 loop spans 15 amino acids. CDR1 is SGHKS and CDR2 is YYEKEE in the germline V gene (reference sequence). With 0 bases removed from V and 3 bases from J, the gap between germline ends came to 13 bases. This chain's CDR3 is CASSLGAGVVYEQYF. CDR3 DNA: TGTGCCAGCAGCTTGGGCGCAGGGGTGGTCTACGAGCAGTACTTC.